This passage covers 32 T cell receptor beta chains from one sample sequenced in a study of CD8+CD57+ T cells in acquired aplastic anemia. CD8+CD57+ cell expansion had been shown by flow cytometry in patients chosen for sequencing. Genomic DNA acted as the template from which TCR beta VDJ combination and CDR3 sequence profiling were carried out. MiXCR, run by TCRdb on the reads, gives a single entry per CDR3 protein. The repertoire holds about 180,000 distinct CDR3 sequences, with around 63% as singletons. Sequenced material: sorted CD4+, CD8+, or CD8+CD57+ T cells (not recorded which) from PBMCs. These receptors were obtained from a human donor with aplastic anemia.

The CDR3 region has the DNA TGTGCCACCAGCAGAGATCAACGGGGACTCCAAGAGACCCAGTACTTC. This translates into CATSRDQRGLQETQYF. The chain recombines TRBV15 with TRBJ2-5, with D possibly matching TRBD2 (6 bases). The CDR3 loop spans 16 amino acids. V was cut by 0 bases and J by 1 base, with 12 bases left in between. From germline, CDR1 is LNHNV and CDR2 YYDKDF (reference sequence).

The chain joins TRBV7-9 to TRBJ2-3; 9 positions match TRBD2. After removal of 6 bases from V and 3 bases from J, the junction contained 4 bases not matched to a gene. The CDR3 spans 14 residues. Germline values: CDR1 SEHNR, CDR2 FQNEAQ (reference sequence). The CDR3 reads CASRSSGGTDTQYF. Here the CDR3 DNA reads TGTGCCAGCAGATCAAGCGGGGGGACAGATACGCAGTATTTT.

In this sample, this clonotype turned up many times. This sequence joins TRBV12-3 or TRBV12-4 and TRBJ2-7, with unresolved D. V was clipped by 5 bases and J by 4 bases, with 6 bases between them. The CDR3 is 11 residues long. CDR3 protein: CASSHGYEQYF. CDR3 coding DNA: TGTGCCAGCAGTCACGGTTACGAGCAGTACTTC.

This clonotype was seen repeatedly, ten times or more. The genes are TRBV4-1 and TRBJ1-2, with 7 bases that match TRBD1. The ends lost 3 bases at V and 4 bases at J; junction bases unmatched: 11. CDR3 length: 16 residues. The germline CDR1 and CDR2 sequences are MGHRA and YSYEKL. CDR3 sequence reads: CASSHQPMTGFYGYTF. CDR3 DNA: TGCGCCAGCAGCCACCAACCTATGACAGGGTTCTATGGCTACACCTTC.

This clonotype came up once. V usage is TRBV7-4 and J usage is TRBJ2-3; D is possibly TRBD2 (6 bases). V lost 4 bases and J lost 4, with 18 bases in between. CDR1 and CDR2 (germline): SGHVT, SQSDAQ. The CDR3 runs to 16 residues. DNA for the CDR3: TGTGCCAGCAGCTCCTCCTGGCGGGGCATCGCAGATACGCAGTATTTT. Amino acids: CASSSSWRGIADTQYF.

This clonotype was counted at least ten times. The rearrangement uses TRBV12-3 or TRBV12-4 and TRBJ1-5; no firm D call. The CDR3 covers 13 residues. The V gene lost 5 bases and the J gene lost 6 bases, with 11 bases spanning the gap. DNA of the CDR3: TGTGCCAGCAGTCCTACTTTAGGTCAGCCCCAGCATTTT. Amino acids: CASSPTLGQPQHF.

This sequence joins TRBV2 and TRBJ2-2; no firm D call. The CDR3 loop spans 15 amino acids. The ends were cut back, 1 base at V and 5 bases at J, with 11 bases in the middle. CDR1 is SNHLY, CDR2 FYNNEI, per germline. CDR3 nucleotides: TGTGCCAGCAGTGAAGAGCCCATCGGGACCGGGGAGCTGTTTTTT. This encodes CASSEEPIGTGELFF.

This clonotype was counted ten times or more. This sequence joins TRBV2 and TRBJ1-2; D ambiguous. This CDR3 has 13 amino acids. V lost 8 bases, J lost 0 bases, and 10 bases lay in between. In germline, CDR1 is SNHLY, CDR2 FYNNEI. CDR3 protein: CASLDESNYGYTF. The CDR3 DNA follows: TGTGCCAGCCTAGACGAGTCTAACTATGGCTACACCTTC.

The rearrangement joins TRBV15 to TRBJ2-7, with a weak D call TRBD1 (6 bases). This CDR3 is built from 16 residues. Germline values: CDR1 LNHNV, CDR2 YYDKDF (reference sequence). Trimming pared 3 bases from V and 2 bases from J, leaving 17 bases between. The CDR3 DNA reads TGTGCCACCAGCAGGCCGGACAGCCATAGCCCCTACGAGCAGTACTTC. Its translation: CATSRPDSHSPYEQYF.

This rearrangement joins TRBV5-1 to TRBJ2-7; D remains ambiguous. Germline CDR1 is SGHRS and CDR2 is YFSETQ. Trimming took off 4 bases at V and 0 bases at J, with 14 bases between the two ends. This CDR3 contains 15 residues. The CDR3 DNA is TGCGCCAGCAGCCCCCTCGGCGCCAGCTCCTACGAGCAGTACTTC. The encoded protein is CASSPLGASSYEQYF. The variable domain in full, completed from reference TRBV5-1 and TRBJ2-7, reads KAGVTQTPRYLIKTRGQQVTLSCSPISGHRSVSWYQQTPGQGLQFLFEYFSETQRNKGNFPGRFSGRQFSNSRSEMNVSTLELGDSALYLCASSPLGASSYEQYFGPGTRLTVT.

The chain combines TRBV2 with TRBJ2-7; D might be TRBD2 (6 bases). Trimming cost V 7 bases and J 3 bases, with 7 bases left between them. Germline loops: CDR1 SNHLY, CDR2 FYNNEI. CDR3 length: 11 amino acids. This CDR3 reads CASMGGYEQYF. As DNA, the CDR3 is TGTGCCAGCATGGGGGGCTACGAGCAGTACTTC.

This rearrangement joins TRBV4-2 to TRBJ2-3; possible D gene TRBD2, 5 bases. This CDR3 is 15 amino acids long. CDR1 and CDR2 from the germline V gene are LGHNA and YNFKEQ. V gave up 5 bases and J gave up 11 bases, with 23 bases separating them. The CDR3 bases are TGTGCCAGCAGCGCGGTTGGGAGCTCCTACAATGAGCAGTATTTT. Its translation: CASSAVGSSYNEQYF.

This rearrangement joins TRBV20-1 to TRBJ2-7; D remains unclear. Trimming pared 6 bases from V and 1 base from J, leaving 13 bases between. From germline, CDR1 is DFQATT and CDR2 SNEGSKA (reference sequence). CDR3 length equals 13 residues. The CDR3: CSANRVVSYEQYF. The DNA of the CDR3 is TGCAGTGCCAACCGGGTCGTTTCCTACGAGCAGTACTTC.

The chain has TRBV7-9 and TRBJ1-1; 9 bases map to TRBD1. The germline CDR1 and CDR2 sequences are SEHNR and FQNEAQ (reference sequence). The CDR3 contains 16 residues. V was clipped by 4 bases and J by 2 bases; unmatched bases: 8. The CDR3 sequence is CASSSQTGGINTEAFF. Here the CDR3 DNA reads TGTGCCAGCAGCTCCCAGACAGGGGGTATTAACACTGAAGCTTTCTTT.

V is TRBV10-3 and J is TRBJ2-1; D is tentatively TRBD1 or TRBD2 (5 bases each). V lost 6 bases and J 0 bases, leaving 9 bases between the germline ends. CDR1 is ENHRY, CDR2 SYGVKD, per germline. This CDR3 is 14 amino acids long. This CDR3 is CAISPGSSYNEQFF. The CDR3 DNA sequence: TGTGCCATCAGCCCAGGGAGCTCCTACAATGAGCAGTTCTTC.

A few counts support this clonotype. The chain links TRBV4-2 to TRBJ1-2, with a possible D match to TRBD1 (5 bases). CDR1 is LGHNA, CDR2 YNFKEQ, per germline. The CDR3 extends over 16 amino acids. V shed 0 bases and J shed 4 bases, with 15 bases lying between them. In nucleotides, the CDR3 is TGTGCCAGCAGCCAAGACGTTGGGGGGACCAGCTATGGCTACACCTTC. This sequence encodes CASSQDVGGTSYGYTF.

A single count supports this clonotype. V and J are TRBV2 and TRBJ2-7, with TRBD1 identical over 7 bases. The germline CDR1 and CDR2 sequences are SNHLY and FYNNEI. Trimming cost V 9 bases and J 3 bases; bases outside gene matches: 5. The CDR3 is 12 residues long. CDR3 protein: CARSQGDYEQYF. The CDR3 bases are TGTGCCAGGAGCCAGGGGGACTACGAGCAGTACTTC.

This clonotype showed up just once. The CDR3 bases are TGTGCCATCAGTGACTATGGGACTAAGGACAATGAGCAGTTCTTC. This translates into CAISDYGTKDNEQFF. The V gene is TRBV10-3, the J gene TRBJ2-1, with TRBD2 identical over 7 bases. The ends lost 3 bases at V and 5 bases at J; junction bases unmatched: 7. The CDR3 totals 15 residues. The V gene's germline CDR1 is ENHRY and CDR2 SYGVKD.

J is TRBJ2-3 and V is TRBV10-3, with D tentatively TRBD1 or TRBD2 (5 bases each). From germline, CDR1 is ENHRY and CDR2 SYGVKD. The CDR3 runs 13 residues. Trimming removed 3 bases from V and 4 bases from J, with 8 bases in between. CDR3 DNA sequence: TGTGCCATCAGTGATTCGGGACCAGATACGCAGTATTTT. Protein product: CAISDSGPDTQYF.

V gene TRBV2 combines with J gene TRBJ2-3; D may be TRBD1 (6 bases). Trimming stripped 6 bases from V and 4 bases from J, with 11 bases between. Germline CDR1 SNHLY, CDR2 FYNNEI. This CDR3 has 13 residues. DNA of the CDR3: TGTGCCAGCAGCGCAGGGGACGCAGATACGCAGTATTTT. Amino acid sequence: CASSAGDADTQYF.

This clonotype was detected a few times. The rearrangement joins TRBV24-1 to TRBJ1-4; D uncertain. Germline V gives CDR1 KGHDR, CDR2 SFDVKD. V lost 3 bases to trimming and J lost 7 bases, with 8 bases between them. The CDR3 contains 13 residues. In nucleotides, the CDR3 is TGTGCCACCAGTGATGATCCGGGTGAAAAACTGTTTTTT. Amino acids: CATSDDPGEKLFF.

Ten or more counts support this clonotype. The J gene is TRBJ1-2, the V gene TRBV7-8; TRBD1 matches 10 bases. The CDR3 runs to 17 residues. The germline V gene has CDR1 SGHVS and CDR2 FQNEAQ. Trimming cost V 6 bases and J 3 bases; bases outside gene matches: 13. DNA of the CDR3: TGTGCCAGCAGTTCTAGACCTCGACAGGGGGCTTACTATGGCTACACCTTC. Protein: CASSSRPRQGAYYGYTF.

This clonotype was found once. V and J are TRBV20-1 and TRBJ2-1, with 9 nucleotides matching TRBD2. CDR1 and CDR2 from the germline V gene are DFQATT and SNEGSKA (reference sequence). The CDR3 runs 16 residues. V lost 3 bases and J lost 4; bases outside the gene matches: 10. The CDR3 coding sequence is TGCAGTGCTAGTGCTTTAACTAGCGGGCCATACAATGAGCAGTTCTTC. Its protein is CSASALTSGPYNEQFF.

The chain combines TRBV2 with TRBJ2-7; 10 positions match TRBD2. CDR3 length equals 16 residues. V was pared by 5 bases and J by 2 bases, with 9 bases of the junction left unmatched. Germline V gene lookup returns CDR1 SNHLY and CDR2 FYNNEI. CDR3 nucleotides: TGTGCCAGCAGTTTAAGTCATAGCGGGGGGACCTACGAGCAGTACTTC. The encoded protein is CASSLSHSGGTYEQYF.

The table lists this clonotype with many counts. The rearrangement links TRBV10-3 to TRBJ1-3; D possibly corresponds to TRBD1 (5 bases). V was pared by 0 bases and J by 11 bases, with 14 bases between. CDR1 and CDR2 (germline): ENHRY, SYGVKD. The CDR3 runs to 14 residues. CDR3 amino acids: CAISESPGPEAIYF. The CDR3, as DNA: TGTGCCATCAGTGAGTCGCCGGGACCGGAAGCCATATATTTT.

A single count supports this clonotype. V is TRBV2 and J is TRBJ1-6; 8 bases match TRBD1. The CDR3 extends over 15 amino acids. Germline lookup yields CDR1 SNHLY and CDR2 FYNNEI. Trimming cost V 4 bases and J 14 bases; bases outside gene matches: 13. CDR3 sequence reads: CASSVRGQVRITLHF. The CDR3, as DNA: TGTGCCAGCAGTGTGAGGGGACAGGTGCGGATCACCCTCCACTTT.

Many counts were recorded for this clonotype. Written as DNA, the CDR3 is TGTGCCAGCAGCTTACAGTGGGTCCACTACGAGCAGTACTTC. Protein: CASSLQWVHYEQYF. The chain combines TRBV11-2 with TRBJ2-7; D unclear. Germline V gene lookup returns CDR1 SGHAT and CDR2 FQNNGV. Trimming removed 2 bases from V and 3 bases from J, with 11 bases in between. The CDR3 spans 14 residues.

The chain employs TRBV6-5 and TRBJ1-6; D not resolved. In germline, CDR1 is MNHEY, CDR2 SVGAGI. Deletions cut 6 bases from V and 9 bases from J, with 15 bases between. The CDR3 is 14 amino acids. CDR3 residues: CASSETRRGSPLHF. The CDR3, as DNA: TGTGCCAGCAGCGAGACGCGGCGGGGTTCACCCCTCCACTTT.

With respect to this clonotype: No conserved phenylalanine or tryptophan is present at the end of the CDR3, so a read error is the likely explanation. Because the CDR3's place on the DNA is in doubt, the DNA is left out and the CDR3 is given as listed by TCRdb. The chain couples TRBV19 to TRBJ2-2; TRBD1, the table's D call, was not compared with the DNA. The CDR3 is 15 residues long, counting both termini. Germline V gene data show CDR1 as LNHDA and CDR2 as SQIVND (reference sequence). This chain's CDR3 is CAIPIQGGGNRGAVV.

In regard to this clonotype: A read error may produce the germline difference seen at one junction end. The chain joins TRBV25-1 to TRBJ1-1, with D possibly matching TRBD1 (6 bases). The CDR3 extends over 15 amino acids. CDR1 is MGHDK and CDR2 is SYGVNS in the germline V gene. In DNA form, the CDR3 reads TGTACCAGCAGTGAAGGGGGGAAGGGAAACACTGAAGCTTTCTTT. It is translated as CTSSEGGKGNTEAFF.

The sample holds one count of this clonotype. The rearrangement links TRBV2 to TRBJ2-7; 7 bases align to TRBD1. Germline V gene data show CDR1 as SNHLY and CDR2 as FYNNEI. V lost 2 bases, J lost 2 bases, and 3 bases stayed unmatched. CDR3 length equals 14 residues. CDR3 nucleotides: TGTGCCAGCAGTGAACAGGGGGTTCCCTACGAGCAGTACTTC. Amino acids: CASSEQGVPYEQYF.

The chain couples TRBV2 to TRBJ2-1; no reliable D call. V lost 0 bases to trimming and J lost 4 bases, with 7 bases between them. Germline CDR1 and CDR2: SNHLY and FYNNEI. The CDR3 runs to 14 residues. CDR3 loop: CASSEASPYNEQFF. In DNA, the CDR3 is TGTGCCAGCAGTGAAGCGAGCCCGTACAATGAGCAGTTCTTC. The full variable domain, completed using reference TRBV2 and TRBJ2-1, is EPEVTQTPSHQVTQMGQEVILRCVPISNHLYFYWYRQILGQKVEFLVSFYNNEISEKSEIFDDQFSVERPDGSNFTLKIRSTKLEDSAMYFCASSEASPYNEQFFGPGTRLTVL.